A selection of T cell receptor beta chains follows, all from one sample in a study of cytomegalovirus exposure and HLA in healthy donors. TCRdb's copy holds only in-frame clones and misses some; the assay was immunoSEQ multiplex PCR. This table holds over 90,000 clones, about 95% found once. Sequencing was done on a sample of PBMCs. All receptors come from a woman aged 18-30 years in good health and CMV-seronegative. CDR3s include the opening cysteine and the closing phenylalanine or tryptophan. A D gene is named only where the DNA matches it firmly. Rows give clone size only sometimes, using once, few, many, or a class for an expanded clone.

d_gene	j_gene	v_gene	abundance	CDR3aa	CDR3nt
NA	TRBJ1-1	TRBV6-1	NA	CASSEARRGAIGVEAFF	TGTGCCAGCAGTGAAGCGCGGCGGGGGGCGATTGGTGTTGAAGCTTTCTTT
NA	TRBJ1-2	TRBV10-3	NA	CAIAIGGYGYTF	TGTGCCATTGCAATAGGGGGCTATGGCTACACCTTC
TRBD1	TRBJ1-5	TRBV19	NA	CASSDLTGSMGNQPQHF	TGTGCCAGTAGTGATCTGACAGGGTCGATGGGCAATCAGCCCCAGCATTTT
NA	TRBJ1-1	TRBV6-6	NA	CASSYLQFASEAFF	TGTGCCAGCAGTTACCTCCAATTCGCCAGTGAAGCTTTCTTT
TRBD2	TRBJ2-3	TRBV6-1	NA	CASSGLAGGPDTQYF	TGTGCCAGCAGTGGACTAGCGGGAGGGCCAGATACGCAGTATTTT
NA	TRBJ2-2	TRBV9	NA	CASSGRMGAQDTGELFF	TGTGCCAGCAGCGGGCGAATGGGGGCGCAGGACACCGGGGAGCTGTTTTTT
NA	TRBJ2-7	TRBV11-3	once	CASSYGRRPPYEQYF	TGTGCCAGCAGTTACGGAAGGAGGCCACCCTACGAGCAGTACTTC
TRBD1	TRBJ1-5	TRBV4-1	NA	CASSHPGQGGNQPQHF	TGCGCCAGCAGCCACCCGGGACAGGGAGGGAATCAGCCCCAGCATTTT
NA	TRBJ2-3	TRBV5-4	NA	CASSPEAGYGDTQYF	TGTGCCAGCAGCCCCGAGGCGGGGTATGGAGATACGCAGTATTTT
TRBD1	TRBJ1-5	TRBV27	NA	CASSAIAGQGYNQPQHF	TGTGCCAGCAGTGCCATTGCGGGACAGGGCTACAATCAGCCCCAGCATTTT
NA	TRBJ2-7	TRBV30	NA	CAWSPSGAEILYF	TGTGCCTGGAGTCCCTCAGGGGCAGAAATATTGTACTTC
NA	TRBJ1-6	TRBV6-5	NA	CASSYSEGSSPLHF	TGTGCCAGCAGTTACTCCGAAGGGAGCTCACCCCTCCACTTT
NA	TRBJ1-1	TRBV18	NA	CASSPPRGGENTEAFF	TGTGCCAGCTCACCACCGAGGGGGGGTGAAAACACTGAAGCTTTCTTT
NA	TRBJ1-2	TRBV18	NA	CASSPQGYGYTF	TGTGCCAGCTCACCTCAGGGCTATGGCTACACCTTC
NA	TRBJ1-1	TRBV11-3	NA	CASSPTGKQNTEAFF	TGTGCCAGCAGCCCCACGGGTAAGCAGAACACTGAAGCTTTCTTT